This T cell receptor (beta chain) was profiled in a study of response to subunit inactivated influenza vaccine. Study-level results: Authors proposed each seasonal influenza vaccination draws in few new T cells.

V lost 6 bases and J 0 bases, leaving 9 bases between the germline ends. CDR1 LNHNV and CDR2 YYDKDF come from the germline V gene (reference sequence). CDR3 length equals 14 residues. TCRdb used MiXCR to reprocess the RT-PCR reads, holding one entry per CDR3 protein. The data hold about 520,000 distinct CDR3 sequences, with approximately 7.8% observed a single time. This clonotype was counted many times. The target antigen is unknown. The input for sequencing was PBMCs from blood, taken less than 30 months after vaccination. The chain combines TRBV15 with TRBJ1-3; D remains unclear. This sequence was found in a man between 50 and 69 years old who received an inactivated influenza vaccine. This CDR3 reads CATSAQRSGNTIYF. The CDR3, as DNA: TGTGCCACCAGTGCACAGCGCTCTGGAAACACCATATATTTT.